The sequence of this T cell receptor beta chain was determined in a study of blood T cell repertoires in COVID-19. Study as a whole: There were acute and convalescent COVID-19 samples, and they came from the United States, Italy and Spain. PBMCs, B-cell-depleted T cells, or T cells were the source of the cDNA or gDNA that made up the material.

In the original analysis: Scientists estimated how many nucleated cells there were by amplifying reference gene primers. Profiled with immunoSEQ multiplex PCR; TCRdb holds only in-frame clones, not every one. V and J calls and clone size come straight from that table; D and trimming were deduced from the DNA. The sample records roughly 98,000 clones, 70% to 85% being singletons. The V gene end was trimmed by 4 bases and the J gene end by 0 bases; junction bases not matched to a gene: 2. The germline gives CDR1 SGHKS, CDR2 YYEKEE (reference sequence). CDR3 length equals 14 residues. This clone turned up a few times.

The rearrangement joins TRBV5-5 to TRBJ2-3; 7 positions match TRBD2. This sequence was found in a man aged 65 to 85 with active or convalescent COVID-19. Input material: peripheral blood. DNA for the CDR3: TGTGCCAGCAGCCGACTAGCTAGCACAGATACGCAGTATTTT. Its protein product is CASSRLASTDTQYF.